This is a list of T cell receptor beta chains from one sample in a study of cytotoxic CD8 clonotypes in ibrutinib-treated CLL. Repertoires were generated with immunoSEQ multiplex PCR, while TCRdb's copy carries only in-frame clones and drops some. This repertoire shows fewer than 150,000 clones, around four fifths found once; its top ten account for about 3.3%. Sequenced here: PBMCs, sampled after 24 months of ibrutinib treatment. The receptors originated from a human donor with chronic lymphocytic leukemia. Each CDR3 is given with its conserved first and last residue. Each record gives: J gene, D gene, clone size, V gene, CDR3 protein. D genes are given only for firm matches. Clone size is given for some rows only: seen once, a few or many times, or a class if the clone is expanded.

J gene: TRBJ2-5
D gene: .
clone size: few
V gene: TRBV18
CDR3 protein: CASSGAQRETQYF

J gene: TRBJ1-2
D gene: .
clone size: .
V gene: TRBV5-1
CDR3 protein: CASSSFIGGYTF

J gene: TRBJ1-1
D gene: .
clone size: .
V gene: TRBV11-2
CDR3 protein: CASTLLSGPGTEAFF

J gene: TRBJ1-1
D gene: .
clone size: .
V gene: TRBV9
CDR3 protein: CASSVGPLSTEAFF

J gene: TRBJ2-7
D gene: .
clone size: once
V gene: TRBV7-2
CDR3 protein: CASSLRESGEQYF

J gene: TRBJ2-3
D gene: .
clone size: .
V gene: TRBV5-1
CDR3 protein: CASSLVLSTDTQYF

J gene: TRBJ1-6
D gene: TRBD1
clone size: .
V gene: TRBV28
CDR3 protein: CASSFRDRSNSPLHF

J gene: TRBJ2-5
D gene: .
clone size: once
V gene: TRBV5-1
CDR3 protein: CASSRTGTEKETQYF

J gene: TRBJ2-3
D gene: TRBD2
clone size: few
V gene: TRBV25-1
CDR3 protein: CASAPGLETQYF

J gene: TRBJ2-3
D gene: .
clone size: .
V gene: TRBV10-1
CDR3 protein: CASSDFGADTQYF

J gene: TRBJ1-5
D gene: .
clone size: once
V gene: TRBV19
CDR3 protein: CASSTRQVSNQPQHF

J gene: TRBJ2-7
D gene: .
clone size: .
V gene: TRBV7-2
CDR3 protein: CASSPSLISYEQYF

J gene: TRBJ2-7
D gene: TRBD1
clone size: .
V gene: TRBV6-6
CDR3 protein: CASSNTGDYEQYF

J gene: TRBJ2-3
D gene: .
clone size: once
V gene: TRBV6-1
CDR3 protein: CASSEGGYSTDTQYF

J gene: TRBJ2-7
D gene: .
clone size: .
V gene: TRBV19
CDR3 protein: CASSIDAGGVHYEQYF

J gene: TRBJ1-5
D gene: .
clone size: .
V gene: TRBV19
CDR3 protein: CASSIDHWSASNQPQHF

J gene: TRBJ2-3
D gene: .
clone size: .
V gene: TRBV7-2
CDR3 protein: CASSLVGRTDTQYF

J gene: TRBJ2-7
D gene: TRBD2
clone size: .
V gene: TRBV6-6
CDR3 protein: CASSYGEGSSYEQYF

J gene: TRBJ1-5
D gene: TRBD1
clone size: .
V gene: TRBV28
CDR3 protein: CASSPLDRAPPPQHF

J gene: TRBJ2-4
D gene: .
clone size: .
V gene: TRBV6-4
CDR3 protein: CASSDTLILGRSLAKNIQYF

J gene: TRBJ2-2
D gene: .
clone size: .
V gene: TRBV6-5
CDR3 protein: CASSFTGSPGELFF

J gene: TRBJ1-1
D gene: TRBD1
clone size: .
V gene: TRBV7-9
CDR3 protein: CASSPHRGGTEAFF

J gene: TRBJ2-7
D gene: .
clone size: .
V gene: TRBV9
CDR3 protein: CASSLAESYEQYF

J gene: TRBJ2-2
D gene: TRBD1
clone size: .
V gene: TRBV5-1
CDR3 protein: CASSPGQGTNTGELFF

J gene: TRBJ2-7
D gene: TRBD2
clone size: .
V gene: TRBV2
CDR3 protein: CASTEPGLADEQYF

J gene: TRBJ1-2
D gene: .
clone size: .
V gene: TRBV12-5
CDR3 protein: CASGLAGLGRYTF

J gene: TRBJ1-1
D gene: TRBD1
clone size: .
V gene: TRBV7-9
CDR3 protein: CASSWDRPEAFF

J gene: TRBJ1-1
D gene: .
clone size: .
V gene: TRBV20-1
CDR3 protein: CSAYGDTEAFF

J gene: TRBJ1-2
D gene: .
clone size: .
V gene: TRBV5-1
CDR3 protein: CASSFAGAAITFDYGYTF

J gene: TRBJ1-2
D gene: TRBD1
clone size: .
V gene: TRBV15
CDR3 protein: CATGTEGPGSYGYTF